This T cell receptor (beta chain) comes out of a study of blood T cell repertoires in COVID-19. The wider study: Donors in the United States, Italy and Spain gave samples during acute or convalescent COVID-19.

Profiling relied on immunoSEQ multiplex PCR, and the TCRdb table lists in-frame clones only, not all of them. The sample lists some 200,000 clones, about 85% occurring once. In germline, CDR1 is SGHAT, CDR2 FQNNGV. CDR3 length: 16 amino acids. Trimming cost V 1 base and J 1 base; bases outside gene matches: 5. Participants, 18 to 89 years old, spanned around 25 US areas. The V call is TRBV11-2, the J call TRBJ1-1, with 8 positions matching TRBD1. Material for sequencing was PBMCs or T cells enriched from blood (not recorded which). This clonotype originated in a woman between 25 and 40 years old who had recovered from COVID-19. The CDR3 DNA reads as TGTGCCAGCAGCTTAGTTAGGACAGGGTGGAACACTGAAGCTTTCTTT. Its translation: CASSLVRTGWNTEAFF.